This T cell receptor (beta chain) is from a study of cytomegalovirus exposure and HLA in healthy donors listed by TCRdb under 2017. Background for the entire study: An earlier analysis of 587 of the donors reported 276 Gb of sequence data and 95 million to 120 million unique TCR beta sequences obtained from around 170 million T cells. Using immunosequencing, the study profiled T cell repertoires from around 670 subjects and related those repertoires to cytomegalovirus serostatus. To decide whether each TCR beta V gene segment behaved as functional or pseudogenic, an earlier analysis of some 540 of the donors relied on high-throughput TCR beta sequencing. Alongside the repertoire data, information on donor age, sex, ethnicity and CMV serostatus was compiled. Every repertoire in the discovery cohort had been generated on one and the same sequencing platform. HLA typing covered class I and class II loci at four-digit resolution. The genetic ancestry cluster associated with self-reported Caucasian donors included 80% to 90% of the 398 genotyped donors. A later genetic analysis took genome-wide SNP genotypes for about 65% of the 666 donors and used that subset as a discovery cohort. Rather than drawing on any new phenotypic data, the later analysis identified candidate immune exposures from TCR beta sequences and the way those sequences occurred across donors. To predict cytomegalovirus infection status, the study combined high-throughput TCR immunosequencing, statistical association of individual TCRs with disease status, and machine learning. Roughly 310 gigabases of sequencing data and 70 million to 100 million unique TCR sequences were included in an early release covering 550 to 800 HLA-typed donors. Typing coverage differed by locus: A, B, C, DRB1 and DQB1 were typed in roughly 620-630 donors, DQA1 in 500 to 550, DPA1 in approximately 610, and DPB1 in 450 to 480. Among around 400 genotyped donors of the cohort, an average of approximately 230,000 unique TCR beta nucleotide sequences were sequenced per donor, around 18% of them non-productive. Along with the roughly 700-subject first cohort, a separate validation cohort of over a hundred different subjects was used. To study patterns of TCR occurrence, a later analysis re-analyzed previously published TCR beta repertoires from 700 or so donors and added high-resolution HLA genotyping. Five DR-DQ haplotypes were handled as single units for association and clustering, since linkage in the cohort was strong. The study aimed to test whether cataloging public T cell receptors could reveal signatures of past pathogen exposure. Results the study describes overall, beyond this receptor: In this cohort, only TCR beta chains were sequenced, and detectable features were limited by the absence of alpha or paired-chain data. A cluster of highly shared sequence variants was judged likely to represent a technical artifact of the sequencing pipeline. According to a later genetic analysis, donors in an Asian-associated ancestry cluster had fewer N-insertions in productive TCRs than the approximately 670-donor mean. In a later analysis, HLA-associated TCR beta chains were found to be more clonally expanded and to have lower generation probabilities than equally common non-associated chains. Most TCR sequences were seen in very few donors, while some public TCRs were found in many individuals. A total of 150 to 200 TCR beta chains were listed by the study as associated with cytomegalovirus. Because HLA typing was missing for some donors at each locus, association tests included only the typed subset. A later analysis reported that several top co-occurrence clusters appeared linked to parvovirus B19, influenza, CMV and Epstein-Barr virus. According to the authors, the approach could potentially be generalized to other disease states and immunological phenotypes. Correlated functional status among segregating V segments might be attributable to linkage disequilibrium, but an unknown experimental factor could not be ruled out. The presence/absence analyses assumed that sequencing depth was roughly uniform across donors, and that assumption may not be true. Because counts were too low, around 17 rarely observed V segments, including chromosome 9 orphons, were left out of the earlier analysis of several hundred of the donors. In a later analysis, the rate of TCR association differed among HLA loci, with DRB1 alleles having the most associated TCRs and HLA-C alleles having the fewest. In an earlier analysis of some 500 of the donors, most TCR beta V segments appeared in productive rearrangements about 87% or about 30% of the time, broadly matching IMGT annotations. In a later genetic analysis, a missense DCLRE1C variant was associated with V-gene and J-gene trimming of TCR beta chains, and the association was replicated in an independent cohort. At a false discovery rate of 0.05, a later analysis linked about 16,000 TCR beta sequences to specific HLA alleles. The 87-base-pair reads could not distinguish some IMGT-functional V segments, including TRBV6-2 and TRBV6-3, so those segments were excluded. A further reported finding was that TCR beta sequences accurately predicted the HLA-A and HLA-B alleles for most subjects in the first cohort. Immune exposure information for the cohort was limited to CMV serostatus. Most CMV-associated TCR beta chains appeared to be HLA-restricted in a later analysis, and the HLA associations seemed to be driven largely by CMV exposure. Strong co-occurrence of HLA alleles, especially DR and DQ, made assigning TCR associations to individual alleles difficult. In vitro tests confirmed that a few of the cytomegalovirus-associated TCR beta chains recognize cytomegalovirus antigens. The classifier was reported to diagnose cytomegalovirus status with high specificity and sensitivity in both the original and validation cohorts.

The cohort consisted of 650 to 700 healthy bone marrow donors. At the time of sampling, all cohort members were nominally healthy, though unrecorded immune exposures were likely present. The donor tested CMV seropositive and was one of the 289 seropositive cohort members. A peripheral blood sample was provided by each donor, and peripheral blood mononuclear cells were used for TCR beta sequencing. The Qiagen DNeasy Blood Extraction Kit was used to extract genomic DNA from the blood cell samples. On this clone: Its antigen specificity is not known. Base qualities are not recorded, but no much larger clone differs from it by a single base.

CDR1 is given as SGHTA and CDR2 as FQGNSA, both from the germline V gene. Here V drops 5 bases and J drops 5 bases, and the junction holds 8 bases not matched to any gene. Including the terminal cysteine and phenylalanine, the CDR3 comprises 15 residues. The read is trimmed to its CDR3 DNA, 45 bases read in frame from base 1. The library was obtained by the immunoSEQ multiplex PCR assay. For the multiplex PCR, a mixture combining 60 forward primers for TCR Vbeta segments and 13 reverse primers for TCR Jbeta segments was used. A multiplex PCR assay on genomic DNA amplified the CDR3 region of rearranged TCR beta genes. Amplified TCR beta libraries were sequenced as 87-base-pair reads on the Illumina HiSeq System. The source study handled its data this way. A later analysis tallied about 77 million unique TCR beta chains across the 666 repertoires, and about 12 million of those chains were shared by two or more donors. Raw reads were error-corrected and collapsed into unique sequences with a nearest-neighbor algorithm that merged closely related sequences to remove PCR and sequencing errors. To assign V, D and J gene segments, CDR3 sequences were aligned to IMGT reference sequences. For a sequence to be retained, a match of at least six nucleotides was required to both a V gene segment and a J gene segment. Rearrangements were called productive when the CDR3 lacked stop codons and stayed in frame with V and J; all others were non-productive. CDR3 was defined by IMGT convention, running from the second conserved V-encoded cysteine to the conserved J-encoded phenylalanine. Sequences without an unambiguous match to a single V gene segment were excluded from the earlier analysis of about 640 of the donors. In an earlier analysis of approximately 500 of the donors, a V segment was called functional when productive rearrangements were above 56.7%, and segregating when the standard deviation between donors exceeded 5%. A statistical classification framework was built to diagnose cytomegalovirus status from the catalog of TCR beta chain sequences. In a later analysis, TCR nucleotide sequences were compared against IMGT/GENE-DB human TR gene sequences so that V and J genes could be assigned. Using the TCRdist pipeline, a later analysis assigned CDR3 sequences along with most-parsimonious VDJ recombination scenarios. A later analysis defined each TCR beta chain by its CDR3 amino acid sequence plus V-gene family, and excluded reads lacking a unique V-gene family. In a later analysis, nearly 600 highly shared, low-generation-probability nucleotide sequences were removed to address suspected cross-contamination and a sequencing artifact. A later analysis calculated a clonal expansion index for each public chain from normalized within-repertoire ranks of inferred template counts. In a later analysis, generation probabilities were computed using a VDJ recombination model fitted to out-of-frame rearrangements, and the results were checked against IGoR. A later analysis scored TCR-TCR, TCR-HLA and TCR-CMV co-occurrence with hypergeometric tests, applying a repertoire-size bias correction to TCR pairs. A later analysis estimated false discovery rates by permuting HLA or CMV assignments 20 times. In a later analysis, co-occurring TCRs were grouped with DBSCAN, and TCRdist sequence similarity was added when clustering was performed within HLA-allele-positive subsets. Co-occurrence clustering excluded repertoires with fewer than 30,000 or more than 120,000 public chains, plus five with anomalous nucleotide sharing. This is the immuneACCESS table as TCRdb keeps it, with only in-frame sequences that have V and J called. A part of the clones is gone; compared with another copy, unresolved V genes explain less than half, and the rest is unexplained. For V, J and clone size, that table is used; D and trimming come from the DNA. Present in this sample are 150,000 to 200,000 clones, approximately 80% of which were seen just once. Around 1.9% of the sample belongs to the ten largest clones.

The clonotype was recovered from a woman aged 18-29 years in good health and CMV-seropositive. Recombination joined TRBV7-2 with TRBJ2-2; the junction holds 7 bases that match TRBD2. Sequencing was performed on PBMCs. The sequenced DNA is TGTGCCAGCAGCGTTACGGGGGGTAGTACCGGGGAGCTGTTTTTT. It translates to CASSVTGGSTGELFF.